This T cell receptor (beta chain) was captured by sequencing in a study of CD8 T cells in Susac syndrome. TEMRA cells were FACS-enriched, and CD8+ and CD4+ T cells were isolated negatively. Random-hexamer reverse transcription was applied to roughly 0.5 to 1 ug RNA. TCRdb passed the immunoSEQ multiplex PCR reads through MiXCR, listing each CDR3 protein once. The table has under 200,000 distinct CDR3 sequences, approximately 96% seen once. CDR3 size: 16 residues. V was clipped by 1 base and J by 3 bases, with 13 bases between them. Germline assignment: CDR1 LGHNA and CDR2 YNFKEQ. The clonotype comes from a human donor with Susac syndrome. The chain uses TRBV4-2 and TRBJ1-5; D gene uncertain. Sequencing used CD4+ T cells from PBMCs. The DNA for the CDR3 is TGTGCCAGCAGCCAAGGGCCGGAGAGATACAATCAGCCCCAGCATTTT. It translates to CASSQGPERYNQPQHF.